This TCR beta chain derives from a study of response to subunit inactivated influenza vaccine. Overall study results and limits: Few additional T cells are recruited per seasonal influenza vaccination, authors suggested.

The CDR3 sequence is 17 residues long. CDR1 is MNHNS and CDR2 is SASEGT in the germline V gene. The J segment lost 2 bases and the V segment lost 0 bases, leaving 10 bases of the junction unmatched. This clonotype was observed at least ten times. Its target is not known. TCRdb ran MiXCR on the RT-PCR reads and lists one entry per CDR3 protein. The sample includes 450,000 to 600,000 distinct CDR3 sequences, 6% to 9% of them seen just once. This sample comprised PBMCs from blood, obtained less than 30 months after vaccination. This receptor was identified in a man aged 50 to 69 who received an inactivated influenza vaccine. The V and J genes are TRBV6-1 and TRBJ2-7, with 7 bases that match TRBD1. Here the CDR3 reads CASSEALPGGRAYEQYF. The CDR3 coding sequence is TGTGCCAGCAGTGAAGCGCTTCCAGGGGGTAGGGCCTACGAGCAGTACTTC.